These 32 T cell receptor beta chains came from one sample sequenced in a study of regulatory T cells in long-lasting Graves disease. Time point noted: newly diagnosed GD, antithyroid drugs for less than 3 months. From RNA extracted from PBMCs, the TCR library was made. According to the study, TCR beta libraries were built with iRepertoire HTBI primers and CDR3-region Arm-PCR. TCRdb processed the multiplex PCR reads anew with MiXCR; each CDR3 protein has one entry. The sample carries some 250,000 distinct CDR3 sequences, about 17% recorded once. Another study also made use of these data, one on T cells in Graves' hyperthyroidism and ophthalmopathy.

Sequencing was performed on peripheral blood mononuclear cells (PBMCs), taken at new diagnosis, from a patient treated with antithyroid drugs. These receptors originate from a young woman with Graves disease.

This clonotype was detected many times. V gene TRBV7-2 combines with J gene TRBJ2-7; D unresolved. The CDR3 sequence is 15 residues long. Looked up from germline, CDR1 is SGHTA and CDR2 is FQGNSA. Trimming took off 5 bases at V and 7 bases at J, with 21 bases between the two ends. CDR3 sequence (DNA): TGTGCCAGCAGCAGAGAGGACGGAGTGGGTGGGGAGCAGTACTTC. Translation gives CASSREDGVGGEQYF.

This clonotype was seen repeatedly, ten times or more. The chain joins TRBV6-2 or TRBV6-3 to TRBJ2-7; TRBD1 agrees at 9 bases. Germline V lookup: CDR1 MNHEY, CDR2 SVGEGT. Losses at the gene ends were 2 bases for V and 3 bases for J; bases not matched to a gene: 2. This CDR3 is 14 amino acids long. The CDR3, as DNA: TGTGCCAGCAGTTACGGGACAGGGAACTACGAGCAGTACTTC. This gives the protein CASSYGTGNYEQYF.

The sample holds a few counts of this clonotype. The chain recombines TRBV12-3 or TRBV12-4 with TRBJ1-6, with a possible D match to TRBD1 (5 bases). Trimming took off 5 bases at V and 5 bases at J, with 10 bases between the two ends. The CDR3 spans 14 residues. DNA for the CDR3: TGTGCCAGCAGTCGGGACGGAAATAATTCACCCCTCCACTTT. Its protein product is CASSRDGNNSPLHF.

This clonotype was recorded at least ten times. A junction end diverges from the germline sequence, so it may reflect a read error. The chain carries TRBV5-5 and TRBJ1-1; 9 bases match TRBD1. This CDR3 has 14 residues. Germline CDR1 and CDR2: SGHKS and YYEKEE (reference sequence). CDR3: CASSLNPGQGDAFF. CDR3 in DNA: TGCGCCAGCAGCTTGAATCCGGGACAGGGAGATGCTTTCTTT.

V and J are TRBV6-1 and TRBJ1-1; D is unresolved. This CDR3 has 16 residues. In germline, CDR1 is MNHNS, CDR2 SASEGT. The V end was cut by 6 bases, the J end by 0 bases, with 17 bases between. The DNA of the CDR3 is TGTGCCAGCAGCCAACGACCGAGTTTGATGAACACTGAAGCTTTCTTT. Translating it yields CASSQRPSLMNTEAFF.

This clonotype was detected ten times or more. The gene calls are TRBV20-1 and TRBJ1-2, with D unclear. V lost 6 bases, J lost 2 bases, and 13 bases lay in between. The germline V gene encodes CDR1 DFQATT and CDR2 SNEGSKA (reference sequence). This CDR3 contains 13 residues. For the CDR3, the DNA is TGCAGTGCCCCGACCGGGAAGAACTATGGCTACACCTTC. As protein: CSAPTGKNYGYTF.

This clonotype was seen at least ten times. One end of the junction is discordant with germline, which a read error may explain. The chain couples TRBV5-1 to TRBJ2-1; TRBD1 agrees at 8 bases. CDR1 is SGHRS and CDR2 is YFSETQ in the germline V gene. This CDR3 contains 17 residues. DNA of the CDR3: TGTGCCAGCAGTTTCCTACCAGGGGGCGCGTTGGACAATGAGCAGTTCTTC. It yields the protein CASSFLPGGALDNEQFF.

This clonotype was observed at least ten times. CDR3 sequence reads: CSAPSGTGNYGYTF. DNA of the CDR3: TGCAGTGCTCCCTCCGGGACAGGGAACTATGGCTACACCTTC. This chain connects TRBV20-1 to TRBJ1-2; 9 nucleotides align to TRBD1. Germline V lookup: CDR1 DFQATT, CDR2 SNEGSKA (reference sequence). The CDR3 is 14 residues long. After removal of 5 bases from V and 2 bases from J, the junction contained 6 bases not matched to a gene.

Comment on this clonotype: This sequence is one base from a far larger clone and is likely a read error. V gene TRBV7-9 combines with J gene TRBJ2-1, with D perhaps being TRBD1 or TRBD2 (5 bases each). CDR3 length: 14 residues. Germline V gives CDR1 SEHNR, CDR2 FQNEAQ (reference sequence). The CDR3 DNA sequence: TGTGCCGGCAGCTTTACGGGACCTTACAATGAGCAGTTCTTC. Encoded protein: CAGSFTGPYNEQFF.

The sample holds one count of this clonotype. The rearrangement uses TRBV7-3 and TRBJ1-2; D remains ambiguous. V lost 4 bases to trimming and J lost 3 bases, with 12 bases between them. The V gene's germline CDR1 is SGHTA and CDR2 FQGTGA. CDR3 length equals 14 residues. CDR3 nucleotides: TGTGCCAGCAGCTCCCGGGCCGGGGACTATGGCTACACCTTC. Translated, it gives CASSSRAGDYGYTF.

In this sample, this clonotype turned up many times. The CDR3 protein is CASSHERGLGNTIYF. Here the CDR3 DNA reads TGTGCCAGCAGCCACGAGCGGGGGCTTGGAAACACCATATATTTT. The chain employs TRBV3-1 and TRBJ1-3; D perhaps matches TRBD1 (6 bases). V was trimmed by 3 bases and J by 3 bases, leaving 12 bases between them. CDR1 and CDR2 from the germline V gene are LGHDT and YNNKEL (reference sequence). The CDR3 is 15 amino acids.

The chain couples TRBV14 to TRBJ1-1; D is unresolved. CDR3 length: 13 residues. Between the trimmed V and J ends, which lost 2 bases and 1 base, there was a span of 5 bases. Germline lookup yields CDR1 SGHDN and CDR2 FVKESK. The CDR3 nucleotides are TGTGCCAGCAGCCAACTCCCGAACACTGAAGCTTTCTTT. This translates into CASSQLPNTEAFF.

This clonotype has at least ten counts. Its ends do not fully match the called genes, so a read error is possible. DNA for the CDR3: TGTGCCAGCAGCTCCCGGGACCTAAACACTGAAGCTTTCTTT. Its translation is CASSSRDLNTEAFF. The gene calls are TRBV5-1 and TRBJ1-1; maybe TRBD1 (5 bases). Germline CDR1 and CDR2: SGHRS and YFSETQ. The CDR3 loop spans 14 amino acids.

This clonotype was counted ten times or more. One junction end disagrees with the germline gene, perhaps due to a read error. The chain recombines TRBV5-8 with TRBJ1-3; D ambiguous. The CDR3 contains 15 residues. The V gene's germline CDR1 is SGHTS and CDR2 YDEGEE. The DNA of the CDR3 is TGCGCCAGCAGCCTGACGACTACGCCTGGAAACACCATATATTTT. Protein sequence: CASSLTTTPGNTIYF.

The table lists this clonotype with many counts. This chain's CDR3 is CASSYSNPGGTGNTIYF. Here the CDR3 DNA reads TGTGCCAGCAGTTACTCGAATCCAGGGGGTACCGGAAACACCATATATTTT. This chain uses TRBV6-2 or TRBV6-3 with TRBJ1-3; 7 bases line up with TRBD1. Germline CDR1 and CDR2: MNHEY and SVGEGT. The J segment lost 4 bases and the V segment lost 0 bases, leaving 9 bases of the junction unmatched. The CDR3 totals 17 residues.

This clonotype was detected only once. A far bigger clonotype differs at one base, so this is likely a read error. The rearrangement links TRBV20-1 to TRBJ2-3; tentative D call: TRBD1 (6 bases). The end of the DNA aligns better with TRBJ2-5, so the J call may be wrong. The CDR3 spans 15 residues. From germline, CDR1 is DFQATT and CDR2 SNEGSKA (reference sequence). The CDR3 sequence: CSATDRDTFKGTQYF. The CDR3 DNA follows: TGCAGTGCCACCGACCGGGACACCTTCAAAGGGACCCAGTACTTC.

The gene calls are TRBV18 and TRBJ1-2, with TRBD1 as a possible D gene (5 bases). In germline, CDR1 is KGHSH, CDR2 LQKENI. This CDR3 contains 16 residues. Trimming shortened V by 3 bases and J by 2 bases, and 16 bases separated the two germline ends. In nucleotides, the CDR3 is TGTGCCAGCTCACCGGGTAAGGGGCCCTCCAACTATGGCTACACCTTC. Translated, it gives CASSPGKGPSNYGYTF.

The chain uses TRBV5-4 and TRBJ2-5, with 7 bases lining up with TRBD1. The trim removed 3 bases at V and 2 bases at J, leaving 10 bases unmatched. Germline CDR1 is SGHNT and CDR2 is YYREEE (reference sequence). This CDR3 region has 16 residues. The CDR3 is CASSSDPDRIQETQYF. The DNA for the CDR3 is TGTGCCAGCAGCTCGGACCCGGACAGGATACAAGAGACCCAGTACTTC.

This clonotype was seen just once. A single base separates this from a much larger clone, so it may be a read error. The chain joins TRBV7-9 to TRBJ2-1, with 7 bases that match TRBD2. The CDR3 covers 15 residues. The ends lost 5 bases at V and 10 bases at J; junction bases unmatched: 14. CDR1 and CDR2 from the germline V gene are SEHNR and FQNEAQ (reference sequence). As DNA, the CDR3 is TGTGCCAGCAGCAATATTAGCGGGCCCGCCTACGAGCAGTTCTTC. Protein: CASSNISGPAYEQFF.

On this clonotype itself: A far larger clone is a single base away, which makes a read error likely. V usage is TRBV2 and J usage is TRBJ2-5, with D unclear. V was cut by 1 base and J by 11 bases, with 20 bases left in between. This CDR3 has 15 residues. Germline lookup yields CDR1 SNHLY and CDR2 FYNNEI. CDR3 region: CASSEDGSSYNEQYF. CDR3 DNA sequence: TGTGCCAGCAGTGAAGACGGCAGCTCCTACAATGAGCAGTACTTC.

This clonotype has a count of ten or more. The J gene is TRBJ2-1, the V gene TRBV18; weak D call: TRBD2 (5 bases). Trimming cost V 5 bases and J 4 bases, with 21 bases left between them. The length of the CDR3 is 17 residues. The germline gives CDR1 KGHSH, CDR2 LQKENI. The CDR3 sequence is CASSARRRELLYNEQFF. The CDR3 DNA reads TGTGCCAGCTCAGCACGAAGAAGGGAGCTCCTTTACAATGAGCAGTTCTTC. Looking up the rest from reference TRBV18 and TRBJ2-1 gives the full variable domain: NAGVMQNPRHLVRRRGQEARLRCSPMKGHSHVYWYRQLPEEGLKFMVYLQKENIIDESGMPKERFSAEFPKEGPSILRIQQVVRGDSAAYFCASSARRRELLYNEQFFGPGTRLTVL.

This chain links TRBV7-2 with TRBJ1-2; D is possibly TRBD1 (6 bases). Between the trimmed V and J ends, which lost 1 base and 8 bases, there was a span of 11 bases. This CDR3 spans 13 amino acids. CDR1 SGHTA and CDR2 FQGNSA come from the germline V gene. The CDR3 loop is CASSLVGAEGYTF. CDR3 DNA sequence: TGTGCCAGCAGCTTAGTGGGGGCCGAGGGCTACACCTTC.

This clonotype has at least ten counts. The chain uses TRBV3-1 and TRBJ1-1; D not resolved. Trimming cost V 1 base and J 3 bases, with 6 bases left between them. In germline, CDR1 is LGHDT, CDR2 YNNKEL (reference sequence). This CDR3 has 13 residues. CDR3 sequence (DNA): TGTGCCAGCAGCCAAGTCGTTTACACTGAAGCTTTCTTT. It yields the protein CASSQVVYTEAFF.

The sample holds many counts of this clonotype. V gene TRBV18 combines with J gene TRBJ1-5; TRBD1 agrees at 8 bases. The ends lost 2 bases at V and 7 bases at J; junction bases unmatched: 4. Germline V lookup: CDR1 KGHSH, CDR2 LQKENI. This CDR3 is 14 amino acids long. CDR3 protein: CASSPGQGGQPQHF. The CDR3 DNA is TGTGCCAGCTCACCAGGACAGGGTGGACAGCCCCAGCATTTT.

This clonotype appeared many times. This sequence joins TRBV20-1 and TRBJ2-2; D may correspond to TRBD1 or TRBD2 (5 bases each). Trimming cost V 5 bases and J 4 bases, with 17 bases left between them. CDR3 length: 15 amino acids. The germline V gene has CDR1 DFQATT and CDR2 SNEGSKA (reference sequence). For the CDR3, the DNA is TGCAGTGCTTACGGGGCGGCCGAAAGCACCGGGGAGCTGTTTTTT. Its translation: CSAYGAAESTGELFF.

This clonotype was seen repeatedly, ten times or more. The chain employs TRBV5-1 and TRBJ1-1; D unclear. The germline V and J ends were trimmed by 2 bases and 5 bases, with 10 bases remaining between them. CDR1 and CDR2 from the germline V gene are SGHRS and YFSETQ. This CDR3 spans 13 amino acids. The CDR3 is CASSFVVGTEAFF. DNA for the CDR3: TGCGCCAGCAGCTTTGTAGTAGGGACTGAAGCTTTCTTT.

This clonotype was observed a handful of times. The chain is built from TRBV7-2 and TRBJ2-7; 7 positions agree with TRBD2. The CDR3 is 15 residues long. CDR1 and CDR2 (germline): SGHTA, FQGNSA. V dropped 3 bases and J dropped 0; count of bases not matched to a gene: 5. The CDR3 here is CASSFGAGSSYEQYF. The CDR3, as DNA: TGTGCCAGCAGCTTTGGAGCGGGGAGCTCCTACGAGCAGTACTTC. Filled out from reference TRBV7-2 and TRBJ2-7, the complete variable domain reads GAGVSQSPSNKVTEKGKDVELRCDPISGHTALYWYRQSLGQGLEFLIYFQGNSAPDKSGLPSDRFSAERTGGSVSTLTIQRTQQEDSAVYLCASSFGAGSSYEQYFGPGTRLTVT.

CDR3 in DNA: TGTGCCAGCAGCGTAGAATACCTCACCGGGGAGCTGTTTTTT. Amino acid sequence: CASSVEYLTGELFF. J is TRBJ2-2 and V is TRBV9; D is unclear. The germline V gene has CDR1 SGDLS and CDR2 YYNGEE. Trimming cost V 0 bases and J 4 bases, with 7 bases left between them. The CDR3 runs to 14 residues.

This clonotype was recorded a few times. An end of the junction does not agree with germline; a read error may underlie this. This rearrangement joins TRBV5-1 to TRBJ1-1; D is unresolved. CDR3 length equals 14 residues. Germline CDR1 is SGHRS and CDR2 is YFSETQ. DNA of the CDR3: TGTGCCAGCACCGCAAGAGGAAAGAACACTGAAGCTTTCTTT. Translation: CASTARGKNTEAFF.

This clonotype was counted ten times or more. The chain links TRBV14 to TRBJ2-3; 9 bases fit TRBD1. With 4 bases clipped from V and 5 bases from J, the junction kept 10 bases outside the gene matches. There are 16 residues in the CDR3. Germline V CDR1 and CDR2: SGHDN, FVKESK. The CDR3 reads CASSPDRGTNRDTQYF. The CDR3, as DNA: TGTGCCAGCAGCCCCGACAGGGGGACCAACAGAGATACGCAGTATTTT.

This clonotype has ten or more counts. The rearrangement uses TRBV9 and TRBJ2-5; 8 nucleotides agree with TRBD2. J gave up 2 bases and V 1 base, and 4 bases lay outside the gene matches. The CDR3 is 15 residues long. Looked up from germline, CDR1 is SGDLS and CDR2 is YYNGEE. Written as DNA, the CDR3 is TGTGCCAGCAGCGTATTAGCGGGGATACAAGAGACCCAGTACTTC. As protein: CASSVLAGIQETQYF.

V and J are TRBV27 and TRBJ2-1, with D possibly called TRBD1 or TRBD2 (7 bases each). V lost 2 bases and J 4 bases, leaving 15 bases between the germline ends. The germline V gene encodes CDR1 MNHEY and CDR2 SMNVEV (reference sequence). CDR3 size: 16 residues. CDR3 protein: CASSLSRGGNYNEQFF. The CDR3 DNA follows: TGTGCCAGCAGTTTAAGCAGGGGGGGCAATTACAATGAGCAGTTCTTC.